The TCR beta chain described here comes from a study of cytomegalovirus exposure and HLA in healthy donors. The CDR3 has 11 residues. Looked up from germline, CDR1 is SGHRS and CDR2 is YFSETQ. V was clipped by 0 bases and J by 8 bases, with 5 bases between them. As concerns this clone: Antigen unknown.

PCR employed 60 Vbeta and 13 Jbeta primers. The repertoire was sequenced with immunoSEQ multiplex PCR; TCRdb's copy has only in-frame clones and lacks some. The data show over 100,000 clones, around 10% seen once. General study points: Available immune exposure information covered CMV serostatus only. Indistinguishable V segments, including TRBV6-2 and TRBV6-3, were excluded.

Sequenced: PBMCs. This receptor was obtained from a man aged 35 to 55 in good health and CMV-seropositive. The chain recombines TRBV5-1 with TRBJ1-1; D unresolved. The DNA of the CDR3 is TGCGCCAGCAGCTTGGGAGGGGAAGCTTTCTTT. As protein: CASSLGGEAFF.